This TCR beta chain was retrieved from a study of T cell responses to AZD1222 COVID-19 vaccine. Overall study findings and caveats: Only a handful of AZD1222 recipients, several in all, had baseline seropositivity. None of the repertoires were sampled until the peak T cell response had passed. Most donors were white British, females outnumbered males, and clonal diversity was possibly underestimated.

With regard to this clone: Its antigen remains unidentified.

Between the trimmed V and J ends, which lost 5 bases and 6 bases, there was a span of 26 bases. This CDR3 has 17 amino acids. Germline V gene sequence: CDR1 SGHDT, CDR2 YYEEEE. The repertoire was sequenced with immunoSEQ multiplex PCR; TCRdb's copy has only in-frame clones and lacks some. The sample has about 130,000 clones; 80% to 90% are singletons. Second-dose intervals near 4 or 12 weeks were combined. This material consisted of peripheral blood, taken 28 days after the second AZD1222 dose. The TCR comes from an adult who received the AZD1222 COVID-19 vaccine. The rearrangement joins TRBV5-6 to TRBJ1-2; D may be TRBD1 (6 bases). In DNA form, the CDR3 reads TGTGCCAGCAGTCGGACGGATGGGACATGGACATTCCATGGCTACACCTTC. Translated, it gives CASSRTDGTWTFHGYTF.